This paragraph reports one TCR beta chain. Its antigen is unknown. This sample was included in a study of graft-versus-host responses after intestinal transplantation. The CDR3 is 16 amino acids. V was trimmed by 8 bases and J by 0 bases, leaving 17 bases between them. Germline V gene sequence: CDR1 MRHNA, CDR2 SNTAGT. Sequencing used immunoSEQ multiplex PCR; TCRdb keeps in-frame clones, though not all of them. The table has 90,000 to 150,000 clones, around 93% seen once. The chain uses TRBV6-4 and TRBJ1-5, with a weak D call TRBD1 (5 bases). The material was unstimulated CD4+ T cells sorted from spleen or lymph node cells, obtained before intestinal transplant. The sequence derives from a human donor who received an intestinal transplant. In nucleotides, the CDR3 is TGTGCCAGCCCTTTATGCCAGGGTAATAGCAATCAGCCCCAGCATTTT. It codes for CASPLCQGNSNQPQHF.